Listed here are 5 T cell receptor beta chains from one sample, sequenced in a study of shared clonotypes between healthy human individuals. Repertoires were generated with immunoSEQ multiplex PCR, while TCRdb's copy carries only in-frame clones and drops some. The profile covers about 680,000 clones, with around three quarters appearing a single time and around 1.8% taken by the ten largest. Specimen: memory CD4+ T cells sorted from blood. Regarding subset: CD45RA-negative fraction. The source of these receptors is a woman aged 25 to 45 in good health.

CDR3 sequence (DNA): TGTGCCAGCAGCGGAACGACAGGGCCCTCTGAAGCTTTCTTT. Its translation is CASSGTTGPSEAFF. The J gene is TRBJ1-1, the V gene TRBV7-2, with 7 nucleotides matching TRBD1. From germline, CDR1 is SGHTA and CDR2 FQGNSA. There are 14 residues in the CDR3. The V segment lost 5 bases and the J segment 6 bases; nucleotides outside the gene matches: 9.

There are a few counts of this clone. The same CDR3 can be traced to other DNA sequences in this sample. The chain employs TRBV5-1 and TRBJ2-1, with a weak D call TRBD2 (6 bases). The CDR3 has 15 residues. The V gene's germline CDR1 is SGHRS and CDR2 YFSETQ. V was clipped by 0 bases and J by 0 bases, with 7 bases between them. The CDR3 DNA follows: TGCGCCAGCAGCTTGGGGGGAGGCTCCTACAATGAGCAGTTCTTC. Translation gives CASSLGGGSYNEQFF.

The rearrangement links TRBV27 to TRBJ2-5; 10 bases agree with TRBD1. CDR3 size: 14 residues. The germline CDR1 and CDR2 sequences are MNHEY and SMNVEV (reference sequence). After removal of 4 bases from V and 6 bases from J, the junction contained 5 bases not matched to a gene. CDR3 loop: CASSSTGGTKTQYF. The CDR3 coding sequence is TGTGCCAGCAGTTCGACAGGGGGCACTAAGACCCAGTACTTC.

This clone was seen a single time. This chain joins TRBV29-1 and TRBJ1-2, with a possible D match to TRBD1 (5 bases). This CDR3 spans 14 amino acids. V was clipped by 3 bases and J by 4 bases, with 15 bases between them. CDR1 SQVTM and CDR2 ANQGSEA come from the germline V gene. The CDR3 reads CSVDGGEKGYGYTF. For the CDR3, the DNA is TGCAGCGTTGATGGGGGGGAAAAGGGCTATGGCTACACCTTC. The full variable domain, in which reference TRBV29-1 and TRBJ1-2 provide the parts outside the CDR3, is SAVISQKPSRDICQRGTSLTIQCQVDSQVTMMFWYRQQPGQSLTLIATANQGSEATYESGFVIDKFPISRPNLTFSTLTVSNMSPEDSSIYLCSVDGGEKGYGYTFGSGTRLTVV.

The J gene is TRBJ2-7, the V gene TRBV27; 7 bases match TRBD2. Germline trimming cut 4 bases from V and 4 bases from J; bases unmatched to any gene: 7. CDR1 is MNHEY, CDR2 SMNVEV, per germline (reference sequence). The CDR3 runs 14 residues. As DNA, the CDR3 is TGTGCCAGCAGTTCCAGCGGGAACGTGTACGAGCAGTACTTC. Translated, it gives CASSSSGNVYEQYF.